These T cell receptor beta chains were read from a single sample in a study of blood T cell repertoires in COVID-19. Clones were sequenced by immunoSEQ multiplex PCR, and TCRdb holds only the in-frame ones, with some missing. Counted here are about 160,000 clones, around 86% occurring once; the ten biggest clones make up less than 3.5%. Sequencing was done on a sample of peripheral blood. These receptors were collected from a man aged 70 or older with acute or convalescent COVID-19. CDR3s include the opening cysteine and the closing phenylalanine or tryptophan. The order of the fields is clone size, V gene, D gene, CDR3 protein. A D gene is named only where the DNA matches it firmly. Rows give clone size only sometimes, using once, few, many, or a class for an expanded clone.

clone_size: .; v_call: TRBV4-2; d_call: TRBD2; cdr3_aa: CASSQLAGGPHNEQFF
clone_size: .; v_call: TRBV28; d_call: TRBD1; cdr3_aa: CASSPGGQVLYGYTF
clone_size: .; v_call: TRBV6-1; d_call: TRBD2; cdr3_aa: CASSRSGNNEQFF
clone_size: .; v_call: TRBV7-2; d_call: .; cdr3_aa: CASSSNPSDRKAFF
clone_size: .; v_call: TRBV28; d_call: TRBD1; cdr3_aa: CATRGAYYGYTF
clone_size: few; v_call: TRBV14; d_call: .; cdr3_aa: CASSQDRGYEQYF
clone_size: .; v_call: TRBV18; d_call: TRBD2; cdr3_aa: CASSLGVAGTYEQYF
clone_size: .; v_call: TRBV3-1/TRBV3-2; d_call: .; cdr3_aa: CASSSRTAYEQYF
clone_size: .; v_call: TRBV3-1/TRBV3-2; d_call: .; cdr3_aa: CASSQRQGGSPLHF
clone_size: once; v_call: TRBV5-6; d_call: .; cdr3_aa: CASSSYINTEAFF
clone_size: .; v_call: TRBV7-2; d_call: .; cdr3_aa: CASSQQVGSNQPQHF
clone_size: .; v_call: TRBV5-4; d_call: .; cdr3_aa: CASSLGIQGYNEQFF
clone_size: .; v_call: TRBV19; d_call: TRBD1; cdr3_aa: CASSIRGTHEQFF
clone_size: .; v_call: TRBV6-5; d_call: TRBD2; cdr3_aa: CASSYSLAFTDTQYF
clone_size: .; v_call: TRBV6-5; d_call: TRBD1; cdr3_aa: CASTQTGPGDTQYF
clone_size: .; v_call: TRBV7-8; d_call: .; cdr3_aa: CASSLVSVSSGANVLTF
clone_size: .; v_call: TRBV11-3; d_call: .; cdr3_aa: CASSLGLRVTSNEQFF
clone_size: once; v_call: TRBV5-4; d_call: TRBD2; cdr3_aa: CASSLAASGVNEQFF
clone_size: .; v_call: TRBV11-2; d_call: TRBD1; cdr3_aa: CASSLQGALTGELFF
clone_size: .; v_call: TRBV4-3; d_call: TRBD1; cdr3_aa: CASSPKPSRTGAGELFF
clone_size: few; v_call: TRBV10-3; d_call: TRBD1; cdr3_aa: CAISGEQGMWYEQYF
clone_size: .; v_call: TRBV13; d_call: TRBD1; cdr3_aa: CASSYADPGQGLLRIPEAFF
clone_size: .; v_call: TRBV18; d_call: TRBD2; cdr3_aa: CASSPLGLAGGPGEQYF
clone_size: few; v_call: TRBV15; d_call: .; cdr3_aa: CATSRVPDRQETQYF
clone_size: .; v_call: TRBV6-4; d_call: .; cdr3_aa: CASIAHLGRLNTEAFF
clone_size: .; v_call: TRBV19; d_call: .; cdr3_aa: CASSDRTRYNEQFF
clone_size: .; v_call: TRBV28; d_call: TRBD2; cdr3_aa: CASSLLGGLAGDEQYF
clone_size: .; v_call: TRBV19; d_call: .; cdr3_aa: CASSRDTDTGELFF
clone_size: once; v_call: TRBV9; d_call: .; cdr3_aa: CASSVRTGSTDTQYF
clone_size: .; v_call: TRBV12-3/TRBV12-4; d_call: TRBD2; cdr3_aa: CASNGGSNEQFF
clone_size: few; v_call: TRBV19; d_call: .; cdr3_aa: CASSIGLSYEQYF
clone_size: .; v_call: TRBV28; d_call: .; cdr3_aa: CASSHNQPQHF
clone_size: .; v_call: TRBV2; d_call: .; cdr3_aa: CASSESGEYGYTF
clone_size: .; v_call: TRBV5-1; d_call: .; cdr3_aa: CASSLSSPGQETQYF
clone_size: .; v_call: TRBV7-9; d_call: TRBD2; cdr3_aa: CASSSGLAGGPAYNEQFF
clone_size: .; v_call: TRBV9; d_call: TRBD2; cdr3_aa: CASSVRPSGQGEQYF
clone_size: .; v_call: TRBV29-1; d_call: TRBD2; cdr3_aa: CSVEALLAGHNEQFF
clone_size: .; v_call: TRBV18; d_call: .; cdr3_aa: CASSPAGTTVPGANVLTF
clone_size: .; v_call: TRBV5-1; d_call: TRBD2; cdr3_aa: CASSPLLAGAVDEQFF
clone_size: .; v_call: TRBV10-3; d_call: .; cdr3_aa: CAIKARVDQPQHF
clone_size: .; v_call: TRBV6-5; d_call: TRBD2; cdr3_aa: CASSALAGGTNEQFF
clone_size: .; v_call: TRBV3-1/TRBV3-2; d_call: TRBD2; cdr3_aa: CASSQVVTSGPRGQYF
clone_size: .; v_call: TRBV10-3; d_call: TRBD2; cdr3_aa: CAIRGRGEQYF